A selection of T cell receptor beta chains follows, all from one sample in a study of CD8+ T cells in alopecia areata. Sequenced by immunoSEQ multiplex PCR; TCRdb stores in-frame clones only, minus some. The sample lists about 200,000 clones; approximately 61% were seen once. The starting material was CD4+ T cells sorted from blood, obtained at week 0. The receptors derive from a human donor with alopecia areata. Both conserved end residues are part of each CDR3. D genes are given only for firm matches. Expanded clones get a size class; other rows say once, few or many, or leave the size out.

j_call: TRBJ1-2
v_call: TRBV30
d_call: -
clone_size: few
cdr3_nt: TGTGCCTGGAGTAACACAAGGGACGGCTACACCTTC
cdr3_aa: CAWSNTRDGYTF

j_call: TRBJ2-4
v_call: TRBV7-8
d_call: TRBD2
clone_size: -
cdr3_nt: TGTGCCAGCAGCTTCGAGACTAGCGGGGAAAACATTCAGTACTTC
cdr3_aa: CASSFETSGENIQYF

j_call: TRBJ2-6
v_call: TRBV11-1
d_call: -
clone_size: few
cdr3_nt: TGTGCCAGCAGCTCCCGCCGGGACACCGAGTCTGGGGCCAACGTCCTGACTTTC
cdr3_aa: CASSSRRDTESGANVLTF

j_call: TRBJ2-3
v_call: TRBV29-1
d_call: TRBD1
clone_size: -
cdr3_nt: TGCAGCGTACACGGGACAGGGGACACAGATACGCAGTATTTT
cdr3_aa: CSVHGTGDTDTQYF

j_call: TRBJ2-4
v_call: TRBV11-2
d_call: -
clone_size: -
cdr3_nt: TGTGCCAGCGGGCGGCCTCTAGCCAAAAACATTCAGTACTTC
cdr3_aa: CASGRPLAKNIQYF

j_call: TRBJ2-5
v_call: TRBV6-1
d_call: -
clone_size: -
cdr3_nt: TGTGCCAGCAGTGAAGCTCGGGGAGGGGGAGAGACCCAGTACTTC
cdr3_aa: CASSEARGGGETQYF

j_call: TRBJ2-1
v_call: TRBV7-9
d_call: -
clone_size: -
cdr3_nt: TGTGCCAGCAGCTTAGTTGAGAAGTCGCAGTTCTTC
cdr3_aa: CASSLVEKSQFF

j_call: TRBJ1-1
v_call: TRBV30
d_call: TRBD1
clone_size: -
cdr3_nt: TGTGCCTGGACGCTACAGGGGGGCACTGAAGCTTTCTTT
cdr3_aa: CAWTLQGGTEAFF

j_call: TRBJ1-2
v_call: TRBV30
d_call: -
clone_size: -
cdr3_nt: TGTGCCTGGAGTGCCGAGACATCTACAAACTATGGCTACACCTTC
cdr3_aa: CAWSAETSTNYGYTF

j_call: TRBJ2-7
v_call: TRBV4-2
d_call: TRBD2
clone_size: few
cdr3_nt: TGTGCCAGCAGCCAAGCGGGGGGGGGCCACGAGCAGTACTTC
cdr3_aa: CASSQAGGGHEQYF

j_call: TRBJ2-3
v_call: TRBV25-1
d_call: -
clone_size: -
cdr3_nt: TGTGCCAGCAGTGACTCCCAAATCCGCACAGATACGCAGTATTTT
cdr3_aa: CASSDSQIRTDTQYF

j_call: TRBJ2-7
v_call: TRBV11-2
d_call: TRBD2
clone_size: -
cdr3_nt: TGTGCCAGCAGCTTAGAGCGGGGGAACTACGAGCAGTACTTC
cdr3_aa: CASSLERGNYEQYF

j_call: TRBJ2-7
v_call: TRBV6-6
d_call: TRBD2
clone_size: -
cdr3_nt: TGTGCCAGCAGGAGGGGAGGGTTAGACGAGCAGTACTTC
cdr3_aa: CASRRGGLDEQYF

j_call: TRBJ2-2
v_call: TRBV30
d_call: TRBD1
clone_size: few
cdr3_nt: TGTGCCTGGAGTCCTCGGGACAGGGTAAACACCGGGGAGCTGTTTTTT
cdr3_aa: CAWSPRDRVNTGELFF

j_call: TRBJ1-1
v_call: TRBV7-9
d_call: -
clone_size: -
cdr3_nt: TGTGCCAGCAGCGGGGGACACTTGAACACTGAAGCTTTCTTT
cdr3_aa: CASSGGHLNTEAFF

j_call: TRBJ1-4
v_call: TRBV2
d_call: TRBD1
clone_size: -
cdr3_nt: TGTGCCAGCACTACAGCACAGGGGGGGGAAGAAAAACTGTTTTTT
cdr3_aa: CASTTAQGGEEKLFF

j_call: TRBJ2-1
v_call: TRBV9
d_call: -
clone_size: -
cdr3_nt: TGTGCCAGCAGCAAAGACCATGAGCAGTTCTTC
cdr3_aa: CASSKDHEQFF

j_call: TRBJ2-5
v_call: TRBV19
d_call: -
clone_size: few
cdr3_nt: TGTGCCAGTACTCCGGGGATTGGCCGGGAGACCCAGTACTTC
cdr3_aa: CASTPGIGRETQYF

j_call: TRBJ2-5
v_call: TRBV10-3
d_call: -
clone_size: -
cdr3_nt: TGTGCCATCAGTCCCGGGACTTGGGAGACCCAGTACTTC
cdr3_aa: CAISPGTWETQYF

j_call: TRBJ1-2
v_call: TRBV2
d_call: TRBD1
clone_size: -
cdr3_nt: TGTGCCAGCAGGGGACAGGGGGATAACTATGGCTACACCTTC
cdr3_aa: CASRGQGDNYGYTF

j_call: TRBJ1-5
v_call: TRBV4-2
d_call: -
clone_size: few
cdr3_nt: TGTGCCAGCAGCCAAGATGAGTCCCAGGGTTATAGCAATCAGCCCCAGCATTTT
cdr3_aa: CASSQDESQGYSNQPQHF

j_call: TRBJ2-7
v_call: TRBV7-9
d_call: TRBD1
clone_size: -
cdr3_nt: TGTGCCAGCAGCTTAGCGCCGGGGACAGGGGTCCACGAGCAGTACTTC
cdr3_aa: CASSLAPGTGVHEQYF

j_call: TRBJ1-2
v_call: TRBV29-1
d_call: TRBD1
clone_size: once
cdr3_nt: TGCAGCGCCGGATCCCTACCGGGACAGGGGCAAATTGGCTATGGCTACACCTTC
cdr3_aa: CSAGSLPGQGQIGYGYTF

j_call: TRBJ2-7
v_call: TRBV2
d_call: -
clone_size: -
cdr3_nt: TGTGCCAGCAGTTCCTACGAGCAGTACTTC
cdr3_aa: CASSSYEQYF

j_call: TRBJ2-2
v_call: TRBV30
d_call: -
clone_size: -
cdr3_nt: TGTGCCTGGAGGTCGATTCAGGGGACCGGGGAGCTGTTTTTT
cdr3_aa: CAWRSIQGTGELFF

j_call: TRBJ2-3
v_call: TRBV5-1
d_call: TRBD2
clone_size: few
cdr3_nt: TGCGCCAGCAGCTTAGAGCGGGAGAAAACAGATACGCAGTATTTT
cdr3_aa: CASSLEREKTDTQYF

j_call: TRBJ2-7
v_call: TRBV6-6
d_call: TRBD1
clone_size: -
cdr3_nt: TGTGCCAGCAGTTCGGCGGGACAGGGCGAGCAGTACTTC
cdr3_aa: CASSSAGQGEQYF

j_call: TRBJ2-2
v_call: TRBV5-6
d_call: -
clone_size: few
cdr3_nt: TGTGCCAGCAGCTTTGCTGTCACCCTGAACACCGGGGAGCTGTTTTTT
cdr3_aa: CASSFAVTLNTGELFF

j_call: TRBJ2-7
v_call: TRBV7-9
d_call: TRBD2
clone_size: few
cdr3_nt: TGTGCCAGCAGCACCGGGACTAGCGGCTACGAGCAGTACTTC
cdr3_aa: CASSTGTSGYEQYF

j_call: TRBJ2-3
v_call: TRBV9
d_call: -
clone_size: -
cdr3_nt: TGTGCCAGCAGCGTAGGGACGGGGGCGAGAACAGATACGCAGTATTTT
cdr3_aa: CASSVGTGARTDTQYF

j_call: TRBJ2-2
v_call: TRBV9
d_call: -
clone_size: few
cdr3_nt: TGTGCCAGCAGCGTATCCGGGGAGCTGTTTTTT
cdr3_aa: CASSVSGELFF

j_call: TRBJ1-5
v_call: TRBV29-1
d_call: TRBD1
clone_size: -
cdr3_nt: TGCAGCGCCACCAGGGGACAGGGAGAGGCCCAGCATTTT
cdr3_aa: CSATRGQGEAQHF

j_call: TRBJ1-2
v_call: TRBV27
d_call: -
clone_size: few
cdr3_nt: TGTGCCAGCAGTTTGAGTTGGGGGAACTATGGCTACACCTTC
cdr3_aa: CASSLSWGNYGYTF

j_call: TRBJ2-5
v_call: TRBV20-1
d_call: -
clone_size: -
cdr3_nt: TGCAGTGCTAGAATCCAAGAGACCCAGTACTTC
cdr3_aa: CSARIQETQYF

j_call: TRBJ1-5
v_call: TRBV2
d_call: -
clone_size: -
cdr3_nt: TGTGCCAGCAGGGACCAGGGGTTGAGCAATCAGCCCCAGCATTTT
cdr3_aa: CASRDQGLSNQPQHF

j_call: TRBJ2-7
v_call: TRBV6-5
d_call: TRBD1
clone_size: -
cdr3_nt: TGTGCCAGCAGTTACTCCGACAGGGGGCTGTACGAGCAGTACTTC
cdr3_aa: CASSYSDRGLYEQYF

j_call: TRBJ1-6
v_call: TRBV7-3
d_call: -
clone_size: -
cdr3_nt: TGTGCCAGCAGCTTAACAGGCCAGGGTTTGGGTCTCCTCCACTTT
cdr3_aa: CASSLTGQGLGLLHF

j_call: TRBJ2-7
v_call: TRBV6-5
d_call: -
clone_size: -
cdr3_nt: TGTGCCAGCAGAATAACAGGGAACTTCGAGCAGTACTTC
cdr3_aa: CASRITGNFEQYF